A single sample is the source of the 19 T cell receptor beta chains below, sequenced in a study of cytomegalovirus exposure and HLA in healthy donors. Primers: 60 Vbeta forward and 13 Jbeta reverse. Libraries were prepared by immunoSEQ multiplex PCR; TCRdb keeps only in-frame clonotypes and omits some of them. The data show hundreds of thousands of clones, around 64% seen once. The sequenced material came from PBMCs. All receptors come from a man in his forties in good health and CMV-seropositive.

This chain uses TRBV11-2 with TRBJ2-7; 9 bases map to TRBD1. V trimming: 6 bases; J trimming: 5 bases; junction bases outside the gene matches: 5. Germline V gene sequence: CDR1 SGHAT, CDR2 FQNNGV. The CDR3 consists of 13 residues. CDR3 nucleotide sequence: TGTGCCAGCAGTTCAGGACAGGGGAACGAGCAGTACTTC. It is translated as CASSSGQGNEQYF.

The chain links TRBV5-5 to TRBJ1-2, with D hard to call. V lost 4 bases and J 4 bases, leaving 17 bases between the germline ends. Germline CDR1 is SGHKS and CDR2 is YYEKEE (reference sequence). The CDR3 spans 15 residues. The CDR3 spells CASSQSRRPSYGYTF. CDR3 DNA: TGTGCCAGCAGCCAGAGCAGGAGGCCGAGCTATGGCTACACCTTC.

V gene TRBV10-2 combines with J gene TRBJ2-1; 9 nucleotides agree with TRBD1. J gave up 5 bases and V 4 bases, and 6 bases lay outside the gene matches. This CDR3 spans 15 amino acids. Germline CDR1 and CDR2: WSHSY and SAAADI. This CDR3 is CASSGMGQGNNEQFF. Here the CDR3 DNA reads TGCGCCAGCAGTGGTATGGGACAGGGAAACAATGAGCAGTTCTTC.

The rearrangement joins TRBV25-1 to TRBJ1-2; 8 positions match TRBD1. V was clipped by 3 bases and J by 7 bases; unmatched bases: 1. The V gene's germline CDR1 is MGHDK and CDR2 SYGVNS. This CDR3 has 12 amino acids. CDR3 sequence: CASSDRGLGYTF. CDR3 DNA: TGTGCCAGCAGTGACAGGGGGCTTGGCTACACCTTC.

The chain recombines TRBV23-1 with TRBJ1-2; 11 nucleotides line up with TRBD1. TRBV23-1 is given ORF status, its function remaining uncertain. CDR3 size: 19 residues. J gave up 6 bases and V 2 bases, and 17 bases lay outside the gene matches. The CDR3 here is CASSQPSEDRGQSAHGYTF. DNA of the CDR3: TGCGCCAGCAGTCAACCTTCGGAGGACAGGGGGCAGTCAGCCCATGGCTACACCTTC.

This sequence joins TRBV6-1 and TRBJ2-3, with TRBD1 matching 8 bases. Germline V gene lookup returns CDR1 MNHNS and CDR2 SASEGT. With V trimmed by 7 bases and J by 1 base, 1 base remained unmatched. The CDR3 has 13 residues. The CDR3 DNA reads as TGTGCCAGCATACAGGGGGGCACAGATACGCAGTATTTT. It translates to CASIQGGTDTQYF.

The rearrangement links TRBV4-2 to TRBJ2-5; D not resolved. Germline V gene lookup returns CDR1 LGHNA and CDR2 YNFKEQ. V lost 5 bases to trimming and J lost 5 bases, with 15 bases between them. The CDR3 consists of 14 residues. CDR3 region: CASSEQERQETQYF. In DNA form, the CDR3 reads TGTGCCAGCAGCGAGCAAGAGAGGCAGGAGACCCAGTACTTC.

The rearrangement uses TRBV2 and TRBJ2-7, with TRBD2 matching 10 bases. The CDR3 sequence is 15 residues long. V lost 2 bases and J lost 0; bases outside the gene matches: 1. Per germline, CDR1 SNHLY and CDR2 FYNNEI. In DNA form, the CDR3 reads TGTGCCAGCAGTGAACTAGCGGGGGCCTCCTACGAGCAGTACTTC. Translated, it gives CASSELAGASYEQYF.

This clone was picked up a small number of times. The chain links TRBV19 to TRBJ2-5; 9 positions match TRBD1. Germline values: CDR1 LNHDA, CDR2 SQIVND (reference sequence). V lost 6 bases and J lost 3; bases outside the gene matches: 5. CDR3 length: 14 residues. The CDR3, as DNA: TGTGCCAGTAGGGGGACAGGGTTTGAAGAGACCCAGTACTTC. This codes for CASRGTGFEETQYF. The variable domain in full, with the rest retrieved from reference TRBV19 and TRBJ2-5, is DGGITQSPKYLFRKEGQNVTLSCEQNLNHDAMYWYRQDPGQGLRLIYYSQIVNDFQKGDIAEGYSVSREKKESFPLTVTSAQKNPTAFYLCASRGTGFEETQYFGPGTRLLVL.

CDR3 residues: CASSLITPTAAFIVDEQYF. The CDR3, as DNA: TGTGCCAGCAGCTTAATAACGCCTACCGCCGCGTTTATTGTGGACGAGCAGTACTTC. The chain carries TRBV7-2 and TRBJ2-7, with unresolved D. Trimming removed 2 bases at V and 5 bases at J, with 28 bases between. The CDR3 is made up of 19 amino acids. Per the germline V gene, CDR1 is SGHTA and CDR2 is FQGNSA. The full variable domain, completed using reference TRBV7-2 and TRBJ2-7, is GAGVSQSPSNKVTEKGKDVELRCDPISGHTALYWYRQSLGQGLEFLIYFQGNSAPDKSGLPSDRFSAERTGGSVSTLTIQRTQQEDSAVYLCASSLITPTAAFIVDEQYFGPGTRLTVT.

This chain joins TRBV7-2 and TRBJ1-2; TRBD1 matches at 10 bases. The V gene end was trimmed by 5 bases and the J gene end by 4 bases; junction bases not matched to a gene: 7. This CDR3 is 15 amino acids long. Germline-derived CDR1 and CDR2 are SGHTA and FQGNSA. The CDR3 sequence is CASSPRQGALYGYTF. The CDR3, as DNA: TGTGCCAGCAGCCCCCGACAGGGGGCCCTCTATGGCTACACCTTC.

The chain has TRBV7-2 and TRBJ2-7, with D perhaps matching TRBD2 (6 bases). The germline V and J ends were trimmed by 4 bases and 1 base, with 11 bases remaining between them. CDR3 size: 14 residues. Germline V lookup: CDR1 SGHTA, CDR2 FQGNSA. CDR3 protein: CASSSGDFSYEQYF. The DNA of the CDR3 is TGTGCCAGCAGCTCGGGGGACTTTTCCTACGAGCAGTACTTC.

This clone has just a few counts. This chain links TRBV11-2 with TRBJ1-3, with no clear D. The CDR3 loop spans 14 amino acids. CDR1 and CDR2 (germline): SGHAT, FQNNGV. Trimming cost V 4 bases and J 0 bases, with 7 bases left between them. CDR3 DNA: TGTGCCAGCAGCTCTACTCCCTCTGGAAACACCATATATTTT. This encodes CASSSTPSGNTIYF. The full variable domain, with the rest looked up from reference TRBV11-2 and TRBJ1-3, is EAGVAQSPRYKIIEKRQSVAFWCNPISGHATLYWYQQILGQGPKLLIQFQNNGVVDDSQLPKDRFSAERLKGVDSTLKIQPAKLEDSAVYLCASSSTPSGNTIYFGEGSWLTVV.

V and J are TRBV5-4 and TRBJ2-2; D is unresolved. CDR1 and CDR2 from the germline V gene are SGHNT and YYREEE (reference sequence). The ends were cut back, 3 bases at V and 4 bases at J, with 10 bases in the middle. The CDR3 length is 14 residues. CDR3 in DNA: TGTGCCAGCAGCTCAGACTCACTCACCGGGGAGCTGTTTTTT. It encodes CASSSDSLTGELFF.

This chain uses TRBV18 with TRBJ2-5; 8 bases match TRBD1. The tail of the sequence fits TRBJ2-7 better, so the J call may be wrong. The CDR3 has 15 amino acids. Germline-derived CDR1 and CDR2 are KGHSH and LQKENI. The DNA of the CDR3 is TGTGCCAGCTCACCAATGACAGGGGCCACCTACGAGCAGTACTTC. This gives the protein CASSPMTGATYEQYF.

The rearrangement joins TRBV7-2 to TRBJ1-4; 8 bases line up with TRBD1. Germline CDR1 SGHTA, CDR2 FQGNSA. The J segment lost 4 bases and the V segment lost 5 bases, leaving 6 bases of the junction unmatched. This CDR3 comprises 15 residues. The CDR3: CASSPGQAINEKLFF. The DNA of the CDR3 is TGTGCCAGCAGCCCGGGACAGGCGATTAATGAAAAACTGTTTTTT. Full variable domain (remainder filled in from reference TRBV7-2 and TRBJ1-4): GAGVSQSPSNKVTEKGKDVELRCDPISGHTALYWYRQSLGQGLEFLIYFQGNSAPDKSGLPSDRFSAERTGGSVSTLTIQRTQQEDSAVYLCASSPGQAINEKLFFGSGTQLSVL.

Only a few counts were recorded for this clone. The chain links TRBV7-9 to TRBJ1-5; weak D call: TRBD1 (5 bases). Germline V gene data show CDR1 as SEHNR and CDR2 as FQNEAQ (reference sequence). The CDR3 extends over 15 amino acids. Between the trimmed V and J ends, which lost 1 base and 2 bases, there was a span of 9 bases. The CDR3 loop reads CASSLGGVGNQPQHF. As DNA, the CDR3 is TGTGCCAGCAGCTTAGGGGGGGTGGGCAATCAGCCCCAGCATTTT.

The chain links TRBV28 to TRBJ2-7, with 8 bases that match TRBD1. V lost 6 bases to trimming and J lost 0 bases; unmatched junction nucleotides: 7. This CDR3 contains 15 residues. Germline CDR1 and CDR2: MDHEN and SYDVKM. Written as DNA, the CDR3 is TGTGCCAGCAGAACCGGGACAGGTCACTCCTACGAGCAGTACTTC. Translation gives CASRTGTGHSYEQYF.

The chain's CDR3 is CASSTRRGYEQYF. CDR3 DNA: TGTGCCAGCAGCACCCGGAGGGGCTACGAGCAGTACTTC. The chain uses TRBV7-9 and TRBJ2-7; perhaps TRBD2 as D (6 bases). The CDR3 has 13 amino acids. Germline assignment: CDR1 SEHNR and CDR2 FQNEAQ (reference sequence). Trimming took off 5 bases at V and 3 bases at J, with 11 bases between the two ends.